This passage covers 3 T cell receptor beta chains from one sample sequenced in a study of blood T cell repertoires in COVID-19. Measured with immunoSEQ multiplex PCR; TCRdb has only the in-frame clones, and not every one. The profile shows some 220,000 clones, around 84% of them singletons. Input material: peripheral blood. These TCRs come from a human donor in a cohort sampled during active COVID-19.

This clone appeared once. V is TRBV19 and J is TRBJ2-1, with 11 bases matching TRBD2. With V trimmed by 7 bases and J by 4 bases, 9 bases remained unmatched. This CDR3 comprises 16 residues. CDR1 is LNHDA, CDR2 SQIVND, per germline (reference sequence). CDR3: CASKESGTSGYNEQFF. As DNA, the CDR3 is TGTGCCAGTAAGGAGTCGGGGACTAGCGGTTACAATGAGCAGTTCTTC. The complete variable domain, with remaining parts taken from reference TRBV19 and TRBJ2-1, reads DGGITQSPKYLFRKEGQNVTLSCEQNLNHDAMYWYRQDPGQGLRLIYYSQIVNDFQKGDIAEGYSVSREKKESFPLTVTSAQKNPTAFYLCASKESGTSGYNEQFFGPGTRLTVL.

The V and J genes are TRBV5-4 and TRBJ2-5, with 9 positions matching TRBD2. V shed 0 bases, J shed 5 bases, and the junction held 5 bases outside the gene matches. The CDR3 runs to 15 residues. CDR1 is SGHNT, CDR2 YYREEE, per germline (reference sequence). CDR3 DNA: TGTGCCAGCAGCTTGGCCAGAGCGGGGGGTGAGACCCAGTACTTC. This sequence encodes CASSLARAGGETQYF.

The chain links TRBV27 to TRBJ2-7; a possible D gene is TRBD1 (5 bases). The V gene's germline CDR1 is MNHEY and CDR2 SMNVEV (reference sequence). The length of the CDR3 is 15 residues. Deletions cut 6 bases from V and 0 bases from J, with 15 bases between. The CDR3 spells CASRTDSLFSYEQYF. In DNA form, the CDR3 reads TGTGCCAGCAGGACCGACAGCCTCTTCTCCTACGAGCAGTACTTC.